The TCR beta chain under discussion was sequenced for a study of blood T cells in healthy people across ages. Germline V gene sequence: CDR1 SGHAT, CDR2 FQNNGV. This CDR3 spans 15 amino acids. V was clipped by 3 bases and J by 7 bases; unmatched bases: 7. Primers used in a second PCR of roughly 7 to 12 cycles were a sample-barcoded 5' primer and a J-beta primer mix. TCRdb called the 5' RACE reads again in MiXCR, with one record for every CDR3 protein. The table has hundreds of thousands of distinct CDR3 sequences, more than 55% seen once; the top ten hold 25% to 30%. The TCR originated in a man aged 35-49 years in good health. V usage is TRBV11-2 and J usage is TRBJ2-1; 9 nucleotides line up with TRBD2. Sequencing input: blood. The CDR3 DNA follows: TGTGCCAGCAGCTTTAGCGGGAGCTTATCGAATGAGCAGTTCTTC. This codes for CASSFSGSLSNEQFF.